This T cell receptor beta chain stems from a study of T cell changes during pregnancy in multiple sclerosis. V lost 6 bases and J 6 bases, leaving 12 bases between the germline ends. Germline V gene data show CDR1 as SQVTM and CDR2 as ANQGSEA. The CDR3 is made up of 12 amino acids. The repertoire was sequenced with immunoSEQ multiplex PCR; TCRdb's copy has only in-frame clones and lacks some. The data hold approximately 60,000 clones, with roughly 91% observed a single time. Specimen: peripheral blood, collected before pregnancy. The rearrangement uses TRBV29-1 and TRBJ1-5; possibly TRBD1 for D (6 bases). The clonotype originates from a female donor with multiple sclerosis, enrolled in a pregnancy study. The chain's CDR3 is CSVGTGSQPQHF. As DNA, the CDR3 is TGCAGCGTAGGAACAGGGTCTCAGCCCCAGCATTTT.